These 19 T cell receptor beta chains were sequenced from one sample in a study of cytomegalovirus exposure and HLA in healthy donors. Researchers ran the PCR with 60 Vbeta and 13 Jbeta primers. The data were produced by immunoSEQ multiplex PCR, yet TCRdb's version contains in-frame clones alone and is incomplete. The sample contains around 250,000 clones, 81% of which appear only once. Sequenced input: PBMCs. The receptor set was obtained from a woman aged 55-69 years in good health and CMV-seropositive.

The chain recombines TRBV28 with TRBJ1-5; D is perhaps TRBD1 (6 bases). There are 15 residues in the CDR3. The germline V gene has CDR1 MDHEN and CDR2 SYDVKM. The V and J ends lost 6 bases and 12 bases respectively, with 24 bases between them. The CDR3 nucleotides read TGTGCCAGCAGGATAGAGGGACACCGATCGAATAACCAGCATTTT. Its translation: CASRIEGHRSNNQHF.

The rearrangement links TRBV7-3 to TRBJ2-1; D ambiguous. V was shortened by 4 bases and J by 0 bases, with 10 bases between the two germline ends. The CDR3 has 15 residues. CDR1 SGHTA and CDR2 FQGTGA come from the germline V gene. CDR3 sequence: CASSSIFSSYNEQFF. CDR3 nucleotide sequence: TGTGCCAGCAGCTCCATCTTTAGCTCCTACAATGAGCAGTTCTTC.

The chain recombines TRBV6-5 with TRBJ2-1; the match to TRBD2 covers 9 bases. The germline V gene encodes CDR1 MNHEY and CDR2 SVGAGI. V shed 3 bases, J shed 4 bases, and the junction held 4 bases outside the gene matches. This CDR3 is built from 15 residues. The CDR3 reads CASSYSGSFYNEQFF. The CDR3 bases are TGTGCCAGCAGTTATAGCGGGAGTTTTTACAATGAGCAGTTCTTC.

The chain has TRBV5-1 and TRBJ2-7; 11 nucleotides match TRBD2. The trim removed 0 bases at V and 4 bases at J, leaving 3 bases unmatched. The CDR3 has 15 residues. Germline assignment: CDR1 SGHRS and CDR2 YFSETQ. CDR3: CASSLAASGGYEQYF. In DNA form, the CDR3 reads TGCGCCAGCAGCTTGGCGGCTAGCGGGGGGTACGAGCAGTACTTC.

The CDR3 DNA follows: TGCGCCAGCAGTCCCGGGACTAGGGGTGTTGTCGAGGAGACCCAGTACTTC. It yields the protein CASSPGTRGVVEETQYF. The genes are TRBV5-1 and TRBJ2-5; 8 bases fit TRBD2. This CDR3 is 17 amino acids long. Trimming removed 5 bases from V and 5 bases from J; junction bases left unmatched: 17. Germline V gene lookup returns CDR1 SGHRS and CDR2 YFSETQ.

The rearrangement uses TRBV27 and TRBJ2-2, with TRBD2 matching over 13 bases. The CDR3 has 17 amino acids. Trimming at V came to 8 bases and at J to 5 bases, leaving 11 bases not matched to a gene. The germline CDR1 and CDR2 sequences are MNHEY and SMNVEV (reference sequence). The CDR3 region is CASGGTSGTRETGELFF. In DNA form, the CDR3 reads TGTGCCAGCGGGGGGACTAGCGGGACTCGAGAGACCGGGGAGCTGTTTTTT.

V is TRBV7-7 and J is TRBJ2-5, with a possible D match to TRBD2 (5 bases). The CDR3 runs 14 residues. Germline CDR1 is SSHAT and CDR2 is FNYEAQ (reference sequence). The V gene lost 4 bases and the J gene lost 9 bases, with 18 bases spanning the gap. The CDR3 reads CASSSPARGAAQYF. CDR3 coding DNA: TGTGCCAGCAGCTCACCAGCCCGAGGAGCGGCCCAGTACTTC.

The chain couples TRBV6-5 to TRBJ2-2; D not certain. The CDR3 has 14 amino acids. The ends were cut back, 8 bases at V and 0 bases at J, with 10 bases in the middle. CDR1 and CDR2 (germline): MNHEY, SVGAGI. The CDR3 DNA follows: TGTGCCAGCGGGTTCGCGGCGAACACCGGGGAGCTGTTTTTT. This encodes CASGFAANTGELFF.

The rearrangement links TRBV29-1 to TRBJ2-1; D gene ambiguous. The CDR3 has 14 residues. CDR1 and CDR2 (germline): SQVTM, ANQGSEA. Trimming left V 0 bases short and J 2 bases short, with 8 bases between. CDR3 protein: CSVEEGTTYNEQFF. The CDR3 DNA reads TGCAGCGTTGAAGAGGGCACCACCTACAATGAGCAGTTCTTC.

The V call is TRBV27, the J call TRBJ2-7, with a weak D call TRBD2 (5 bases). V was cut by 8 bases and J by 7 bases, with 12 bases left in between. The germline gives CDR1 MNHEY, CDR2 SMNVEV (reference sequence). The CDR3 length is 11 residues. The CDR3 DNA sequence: TGTGCCAGCGGGCTAGCTTGGGAGCAGTACTTC. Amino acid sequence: CASGLAWEQYF.

The CDR3 region has the DNA TGTGCCAGCAGAACCTGGGACAGGGGAAGGGAGACCCAGTACTTC. Its protein product is CASRTWDRGRETQYF. V usage is TRBV2 and J usage is TRBJ2-5, with 10 bases lining up with TRBD1. CDR1 and CDR2 (germline): SNHLY, FYNNEI. This CDR3 spans 15 amino acids. V lost 6 bases to trimming and J lost 5 bases; unmatched junction nucleotides: 9.

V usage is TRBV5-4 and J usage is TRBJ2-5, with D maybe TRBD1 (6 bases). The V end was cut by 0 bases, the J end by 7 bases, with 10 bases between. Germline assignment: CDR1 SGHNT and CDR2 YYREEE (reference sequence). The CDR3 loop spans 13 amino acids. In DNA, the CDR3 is TGTGCCAGCAGCTTGGAGGGGGAAGGGACCCAGTACTTC. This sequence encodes CASSLEGEGTQYF. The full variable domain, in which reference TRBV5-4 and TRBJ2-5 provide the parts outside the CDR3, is ETGVTQSPTHLIKTRGQQVTLRCSSQSGHNTVSWYQQALGQGPQFIFQYYREEENGRGNFPPRFSGLQFPNYSSELNVNALELDDSALYLCASSLEGEGTQYFGPGTRLLVL.

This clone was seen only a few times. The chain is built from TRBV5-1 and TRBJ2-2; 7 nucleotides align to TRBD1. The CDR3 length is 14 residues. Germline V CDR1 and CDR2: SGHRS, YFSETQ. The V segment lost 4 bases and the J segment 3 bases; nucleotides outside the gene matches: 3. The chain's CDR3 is CASSLQGDTGELFF. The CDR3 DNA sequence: TGCGCCAGCAGCCTCCAGGGGGACACCGGGGAGCTGTTTTTT.

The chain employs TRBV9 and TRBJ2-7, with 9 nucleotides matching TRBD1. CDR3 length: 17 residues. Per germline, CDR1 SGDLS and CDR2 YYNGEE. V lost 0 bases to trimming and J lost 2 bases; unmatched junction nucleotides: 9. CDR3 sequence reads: CASSVEPGQGGTYEQYF. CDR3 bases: TGTGCCAGCAGCGTAGAGCCGGGACAGGGTGGCACCTACGAGCAGTACTTC.

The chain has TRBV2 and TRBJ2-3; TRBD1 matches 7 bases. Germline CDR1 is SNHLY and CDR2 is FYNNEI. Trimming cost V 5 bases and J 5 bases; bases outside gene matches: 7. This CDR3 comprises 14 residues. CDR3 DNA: TGTGCCAGCAGTAACATCCACAGGGGAGATACGCAGTATTTT. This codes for CASSNIHRGDTQYF.

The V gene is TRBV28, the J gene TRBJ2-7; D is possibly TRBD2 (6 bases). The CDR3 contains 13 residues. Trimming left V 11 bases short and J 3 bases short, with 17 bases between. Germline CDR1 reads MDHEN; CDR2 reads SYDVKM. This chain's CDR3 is CASKLGRDYEQYF. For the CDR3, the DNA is TGTGCCTCCAAATTAGGGCGGGACTACGAGCAGTACTTC.

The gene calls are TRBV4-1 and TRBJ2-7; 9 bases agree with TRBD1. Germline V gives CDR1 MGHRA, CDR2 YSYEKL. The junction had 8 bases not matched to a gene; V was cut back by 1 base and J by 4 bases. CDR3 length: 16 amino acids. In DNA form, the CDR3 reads TGCGCCAGCAGCCAAGCTGCCGGGACAGGGTCTTACGAGCAGTACTTC. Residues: CASSQAAGTGSYEQYF.

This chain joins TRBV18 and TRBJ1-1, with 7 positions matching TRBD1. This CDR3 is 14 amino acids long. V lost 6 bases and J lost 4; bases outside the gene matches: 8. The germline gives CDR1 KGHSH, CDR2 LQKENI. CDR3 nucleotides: TGTGCCAGCTCGCCCGACAGGGCTATCACTGAAGCTTTCTTT. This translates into CASSPDRAITEAFF.

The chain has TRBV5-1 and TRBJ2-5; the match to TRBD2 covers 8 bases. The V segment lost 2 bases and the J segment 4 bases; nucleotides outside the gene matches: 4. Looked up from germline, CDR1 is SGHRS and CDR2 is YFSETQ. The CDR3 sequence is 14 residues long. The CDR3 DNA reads TGCGCCAGCAGCTTCGGGAGGGAGGGAGAGACCCAGTACTTC. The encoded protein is CASSFGREGETQYF.